Listed here are 27 T cell receptor beta chains from one sample, sequenced in a study of blood T cell repertoires in COVID-19. TCRdb's copy holds only in-frame clones and misses some; the assay was immunoSEQ multiplex PCR. The data contain tens of thousands of clones, about 80% of them singletons. Sequenced sample: peripheral blood. Receptors originate from a human donor with acute or convalescent COVID-19. The donor label of this sample is uncertain.

The chain employs TRBV5-1 and TRBJ1-3; D is perhaps TRBD1 (5 bases). The CDR3 is 15 residues long. The germline V gene has CDR1 SGHRS and CDR2 YFSETQ. The V end was cut by 0 bases, the J end by 0 bases, with 7 bases between. This chain's CDR3 is CASSLGGASGNTIYF. The DNA for the CDR3 is TGCGCCAGCAGCTTGGGGGGCGCCTCTGGAAACACCATATATTTT.

The rearrangement links TRBV7-2 to TRBJ2-7, with 9 bases matching TRBD2. The V gene's germline CDR1 is SGHTA and CDR2 FQGNSA. CDR3 length: 15 residues. Germline trimming cut 1 base from V and 3 bases from J; bases unmatched to any gene: 4. The CDR3 DNA is TGTGCCAGCAGCTTAGAGACTAGCGGAGGCTACGAGCAGTACTTC. Amino acid sequence: CASSLETSGGYEQYF.

This chain joins TRBV9 and TRBJ1-6; D not resolved. Germline assignment: CDR1 SGDLS and CDR2 YYNGEE. V was clipped by 4 bases and J by 9 bases, with 17 bases between them. The length of the CDR3 is 15 residues. The CDR3 loop is CASSTNPEGSSPLHF. CDR3 in DNA: TGTGCCAGCAGCACAAATCCCGAGGGTTCTTCACCCCTCCACTTT.

The CDR3 spells CASSLLDGNTIYF. For the CDR3, the DNA is TGTGCCAGCAGCTTGTTAGATGGAAACACCATATATTTT. This rearrangement joins TRBV11-2 to TRBJ1-3; D not certain. Germline CDR1 SGHAT, CDR2 FQNNGV. The V end lost 3 bases, the J end lost 3 bases, and 6 bases lay between the germline ends. This CDR3 region has 13 residues.

The J gene is TRBJ1-2, the V gene TRBV19; 10 positions agree with TRBD1. CDR1 is LNHDA, CDR2 SQIVND, per germline (reference sequence). Germline trimming cut 5 bases from V and 4 bases from J; bases unmatched to any gene: 7. CDR3 length equals 15 residues. CDR3 in DNA: TGTGCCAGTAGTCTCTCGACAGGGGGCGCCTATGGCTACACCTTC. This encodes CASSLSTGGAYGYTF.

The chain uses TRBV5-1 and TRBJ1-1, with 9 bases identical to TRBD1. The germline CDR1 and CDR2 sequences are SGHRS and YFSETQ. The V gene end was trimmed by 7 bases and the J gene end by 5 bases; junction bases not matched to a gene: 15. The CDR3 contains 16 residues. In DNA form, the CDR3 reads TGCGCCAGCTGCAGCAGGGGGGGACAGGGATGGACTGAAGCTTTCTTT. It yields the protein CASCSRGGQGWTEAFF. Looking up the rest from reference TRBV5-1 and TRBJ1-1 gives the full variable domain: KAGVTQTPRYLIKTRGQQVTLSCSPISGHRSVSWYQQTPGQGLQFLFEYFSETQRNKGNFPGRFSGRQFSNSRSEMNVSTLELGDSALYLCASCSRGGQGWTEAFFGQGTRLTVV.

In the case of this clone: The junction and the germline gene differ at one end; a read error may be behind it. The chain carries TRBV2 and TRBJ1-2; D gene ambiguous. This CDR3 is built from 14 residues. CDR1 and CDR2 from the germline V gene are SNHLY and FYNNEI. CDR3 in DNA: TGTGCCAGCAGCGAAGGACTCGGGAACTATGGCTACACCTTC. As protein: CASSEGLGNYGYTF.

V is TRBV7-6 and J is TRBJ1-1; 8 nucleotides agree with TRBD1. The CDR3 has 14 residues. Germline assignment: CDR1 SGHVS and CDR2 FNYEAQ. Unmatched junction bases numbered 3, after V lost 5 bases and J lost 1 base. The CDR3 nucleotides read TGTGCCAGCAGCGTAGGACAGGGGAACACTGAAGCTTTCTTT. It translates to CASSVGQGNTEAFF.

This clone qualifies as hyperexpanded (1% or more). This chain uses TRBV30 with TRBJ1-4; 9 positions agree with TRBD1. Germline values: CDR1 GTSNPN, CDR2 SVGIG (reference sequence). The CDR3 covers 14 residues. After removal of 1 base from V and 8 bases from J, the junction contained 5 bases not matched to a gene. CDR3 sequence (DNA): TGTGCCTGGAGTGGGGACAGGGAACAAGAAAAACTGTTTTTT. Amino acid sequence: CAWSGDREQEKLFF.

The chain couples TRBV9 to TRBJ2-4; 8 bases map to TRBD2. Germline values: CDR1 SGDLS, CDR2 YYNGEE. The CDR3 is 13 amino acids. V shed 4 bases, J shed 7 bases, and the junction held 4 bases outside the gene matches. CDR3 sequence reads: CASSPGGRNIQYF. The CDR3 nucleotides are TGTGCCAGCAGCCCCGGCGGGAGGAACATTCAGTACTTC.

This clone came up once. V usage is TRBV7-7 and J usage is TRBJ2-5; 7 bases map to TRBD2. The CDR3 consists of 13 residues. With 2 bases clipped from V and 4 bases from J, the junction kept 1 base outside the gene matches. CDR1 is SSHAT, CDR2 FNYEAQ, per germline (reference sequence). CDR3 bases: TGTGCCAGCAGCTTATTAGCGGGAGAGACCCAGTACTTC. It yields the protein CASSLLAGETQYF.

The CDR3, as DNA: TGTGCCAGCAGCTCGCGGACAGACCGTACGGGGCAAGAGACCCAGTACTTC. Its translation: CASSSRTDRTGQETQYF. The V call is TRBV21-1, the J call TRBJ2-5; the D call TRBD1 from the table was never checked on the DNA. TRBV21-1 is shown as a pseudogene. This CDR3 has 17 residues.

This chain uses TRBV2 with TRBJ2-7; TRBD1 agrees at 9 bases. Trimming took 4 bases from V and 2 from J; bases not matched to a gene: 12. From germline, CDR1 is SNHLY and CDR2 FYNNEI. The CDR3 totals 17 residues. The CDR3 loop is CASSGSHRGQGTYEQYF. CDR3 in DNA: TGTGCCAGCAGTGGTTCGCATCGCGGACAGGGGACCTACGAGCAGTACTTC.

The V and J genes are TRBV4-1 and TRBJ2-7; perhaps TRBD1 as D (5 bases). The CDR3 consists of 17 residues. The germline gives CDR1 MGHRA, CDR2 YSYEKL. Trimming removed 4 bases at V and 1 base at J, with 20 bases between. The CDR3: CASSPGSLGRRSYEQYF. The CDR3, as DNA: TGCGCCAGCAGCCCAGGGTCCCTGGGCAGGCGTTCCTACGAGCAGTACTTC.

Only a few counts were recorded for this clone. This rearrangement joins TRBV5-1 to TRBJ1-1; D may be TRBD1 (5 bases). Germline CDR1 SGHRS, CDR2 YFSETQ. Trimming removed 4 bases from V and 4 bases from J, with 14 bases in between. The CDR3 covers 14 residues. This CDR3 reads CASSRGNFGTEAFF. CDR3 sequence (DNA): TGCGCCAGCAGCAGGGGTAATTTTGGCACTGAAGCTTTCTTT.

The gene calls are TRBV28 and TRBJ2-3; 12 bases fit TRBD1. This CDR3 spans 16 amino acids. The ends lost 3 bases at V and 0 bases at J; junction bases unmatched: 1. Germline values: CDR1 MDHEN, CDR2 SYDVKM. The CDR3 sequence is CASSLGQGASTDTQYF. DNA of the CDR3: TGTGCCAGCAGTTTGGGACAGGGGGCGAGCACAGATACGCAGTATTTT.

The chain couples TRBV7-8 to TRBJ2-1; 9 nucleotides match TRBD2. There are 18 residues in the CDR3. The germline V gene has CDR1 SGHVS and CDR2 FQNEAQ. Trimming at V came to 5 bases and at J to 0 bases, leaving 11 bases not matched to a gene. CDR3 protein: CASSPTGRGGSSYNEQFF. The CDR3 DNA sequence: TGTGCCAGCAGCCCCACGGGGCGGGGGGGGAGCTCCTACAATGAGCAGTTCTTC.

The V call is TRBV29-1, the J call TRBJ1-1; 12 nucleotides agree with TRBD1. Per the germline V gene, CDR1 is SQVTM and CDR2 is ANQGSEA. This CDR3 contains 15 residues. CDR3 sequence reads: CGSAGTGGIRTEAFF. CDR3 DNA: TGCGGCTCAGCCGGGACAGGGGGCATCAGGACTGAAGCTTTCTTT.

The rearrangement joins TRBV5-1 to TRBJ2-7, with D maybe TRBD1 (6 bases). V was cut by 4 bases and J by 2 bases, with 19 bases left in between. The CDR3 length is 16 residues. CDR1 is SGHRS, CDR2 YFSETQ, per germline. The CDR3 DNA follows: TGCGCCAGCAGCAAGGGTGACAGGACATCAACCTACGAGCAGTACTTC. Protein sequence: CASSKGDRTSTYEQYF.

This sequence joins TRBV28 and TRBJ1-4, with 9 bases aligning to TRBD1. Germline CDR1 reads MDHEN; CDR2 reads SYDVKM. The CDR3 length is 13 residues. V shed 7 bases, J shed 8 bases, and the junction held 5 bases outside the gene matches. CDR3 in amino acids: CASIQGAEEKLFF. The CDR3 nucleotides read TGTGCCAGCATACAGGGGGCGGAGGAAAAACTGTTTTTT.

This chain uses TRBV29-1 with TRBJ2-7; D might be TRBD2 (5 bases). Germline V lookup: CDR1 SQVTM, CDR2 ANQGSEA. Trimming cost V 7 bases and J 4 bases, with 20 bases left between them. CDR3 length: 14 amino acids. CDR3 DNA: TGCAGCGCCAAAGCCCCCGCCGGGAATTACGAGCAGTACTTC. This gives the protein CSAKAPAGNYEQYF.

The chain joins TRBV19 to TRBJ1-1, with D possibly being TRBD1 (6 bases). V gave up 7 bases and J gave up 5 bases, with 17 bases separating them. CDR1 LNHDA and CDR2 SQIVND come from the germline V gene (reference sequence). This CDR3 is built from 14 residues. CDR3 amino acids: CASNLGTPGTEAFF. The CDR3 coding sequence is TGTGCCAGTAATCTCGGGACACCCGGGACTGAAGCTTTCTTT. Variable domain in full (rest from reference TRBV19 and TRBJ1-1): DGGITQSPKYLFRKEGQNVTLSCEQNLNHDAMYWYRQDPGQGLRLIYYSQIVNDFQKGDIAEGYSVSREKKESFPLTVTSAQKNPTAFYLCASNLGTPGTEAFFGQGTRLTVV.

This rearrangement joins TRBV27 to TRBJ1-5; D possibly corresponds to TRBD1 (5 bases). The germline gives CDR1 MNHEY, CDR2 SMNVEV (reference sequence). The CDR3 spans 16 residues. The V end was cut by 3 bases, the J end by 1 base, with 13 bases between. CDR3: CASSFGRGLSNQPQHF. For the CDR3, the DNA is TGTGCCAGCAGTTTCGGCCGGGGACTAAGCAATCAGCCCCAGCATTTT.

This chain joins TRBV29-1 and TRBJ2-7; 7 nucleotides line up with TRBD1. The CDR3 runs to 11 residues. With V trimmed by 7 bases and J by 3 bases, 3 bases remained unmatched. Germline lookup yields CDR1 SQVTM and CDR2 ANQGSEA. This CDR3 is CSAGTDYEQYF. The CDR3 region has the DNA TGCAGCGCTGGGACAGACTACGAGCAGTACTTC.

V usage is TRBV19 and J usage is TRBJ2-5; 9 nucleotides agree with TRBD2. Trimming took 10 bases from V and 5 from J; bases not matched to a gene: 11. Germline CDR1 reads LNHDA; CDR2 reads SQIVND (reference sequence). CDR3 length: 14 residues. CDR3 in DNA: TGTGCCACGACGACTAGCGGCCTACCGGAGACCCAGTACTTC. This encodes CATTTSGLPETQYF.

V and J are TRBV2 and TRBJ2-5; 9 bases align to TRBD1. The V gene end was trimmed by 6 bases and the J gene end by 5 bases; junction bases not matched to a gene: 4. This CDR3 has 13 amino acids. Germline lookup yields CDR1 SNHLY and CDR2 FYNNEI. CDR3 DNA: TGTGCCAGCAGGACAGGGGGGCTGGAGACCCAGTACTTC. It is translated as CASRTGGLETQYF.

The V call is TRBV12-5, the J call TRBJ1-2; a weak D match, TRBD1 (5 bases). Trimming pared 6 bases from V and 0 bases from J, leaving 17 bases between. CDR3 length: 16 amino acids. Germline CDR1 and CDR2: LGHNT and FRNRAP. CDR3 amino acids: CASGIGRQGTNYGYTF. The CDR3 DNA is TGTGCTAGTGGGATTGGTCGGCAGGGAACTAACTATGGCTACACCTTC.